Presented here are 11 T cell receptor beta chains from one specimen sequenced in a study of liver allograft versus peripheral blood T cells. For the study at large: T cell receptor repertoires in transplanted livers were compared with those in recipients' peripheral blood.

TCRdb analysed the reads with MiXCR anew, one entry per CDR3 protein. The sample carries about 8,400 distinct CDR3 sequences, about 20% recorded once. The source of these receptors is a human patient who had a liver transplant. Some T cells may have originated in the graft donor.

The chain combines TRBV19 with TRBJ2-3; 7 bases map to TRBD2. Unmatched junction bases numbered 12, after V lost 3 bases and J lost 9 bases. The CDR3 has 15 amino acids. Germline CDR1 LNHDA, CDR2 SQIVND (reference sequence). The CDR3 sequence is CASSMSTSHWDTQYF. The CDR3 DNA reads TGTGCCAGTAGTATGTCGACTAGCCATTGGGACACGCAGTATTTT.

This clonotype was detected many times. The chain recombines TRBV19 with TRBJ1-1, with 8 bases matching TRBD1. Losses at the gene ends were 3 bases for V and 5 bases for J; bases not matched to a gene: 5. The CDR3 runs to 14 residues. From germline, CDR1 is LNHDA and CDR2 SQIVND (reference sequence). The CDR3 DNA reads as TGTGCCAGTAGTATCACAGGGGGGGTTACTGAAGCTTTCTTT. Translating it yields CASSITGGVTEAFF.

This chain uses TRBV12-3 or TRBV12-4 with TRBJ1-2, with D perhaps TRBD1 (6 bases). The CDR3 has 10 amino acids. Trimming stripped 6 bases from V and 12 bases from J, with 11 bases between. CDR3 in DNA: TGTGCCAGCAGCGGACAGTCGCACACCTTC. Translating gives CASSGQSHTF.

This clonotype was counted between two and nine times. The chain carries TRBV5-1 and TRBJ1-2, with no clear D. Trimming removed 7 bases from V and 2 bases from J, with 18 bases in between. Per the germline V gene, CDR1 is SGHRS and CDR2 is YFSETQ. The CDR3 length is 15 residues. The DNA of the CDR3 is TGCGCCAGCCGCCCTACCCAGGCCCCGAACTATGGCTACACCTTC. This sequence encodes CASRPTQAPNYGYTF.

In regard to this clonotype: At one of its ends the junction is not consistent with the germline gene, which may arise from a read error. J is TRBJ1-2 and V is TRBV28, with 9 bases that match TRBD1. The CDR3 is 14 residues long. Per the germline V gene, CDR1 is MDHEN and CDR2 is SYDVKM. CDR3 nucleotides: TGTGTCAGCAGTCCGGGGACAGGGCGAGATGGCTACACCTTC. Amino acid sequence: CVSSPGTGRDGYTF.

In this sample, this clonotype is medium-sized. The gene calls are TRBV29-1 and TRBJ1-5; D may be TRBD1 (5 bases). V was cut by 5 bases and J by 1 base, with 12 bases left in between. The germline gives CDR1 SQVTM, CDR2 ANQGSEA. This CDR3 has 14 amino acids. The CDR3 DNA is TGCAGCGTTTCTATGGGGGAAAGCAATCAGCCCCAGCATTTT. This codes for CSVSMGESNQPQHF.

By share of the sample, this clonotype is medium-sized. The V and J genes are TRBV7-9 and TRBJ1-6; the match to TRBD1 covers 9 bases. The V gene end was trimmed by 4 bases and the J gene end by 9 bases; junction bases not matched to a gene: 4. The CDR3 covers 14 residues. In germline, CDR1 is SEHNR, CDR2 FQNEAQ (reference sequence). CDR3: CASSSGTGLSPLHF. The CDR3 nucleotides are TGTGCCAGCAGCTCCGGGACAGGGCTTTCACCCCTCCACTTT. The complete variable domain, with remaining parts taken from reference TRBV7-9 and TRBJ1-6, reads DTGVSQNPRHKITKRGQNVTFRCDPISEHNRLYWYRQTLGQGPEFLTYFQNEAQLEKSRLLSDRFSAERPKGSFSTLEIQRTEQGDSAMYLCASSSGTGLSPLHFGNGTRLTVT.

This clonotype ranks as medium-sized. The chain joins TRBV6-6 to TRBJ1-2; possible D gene TRBD1, 5 bases. CDR3 length equals 13 residues. The V end lost 6 bases, the J end lost 3 bases, and 11 bases lay between the germline ends. CDR1 is MNHNY, CDR2 SVGAGI, per germline (reference sequence). The DNA for the CDR3 is TGTGCCAGCAGGTCGACAGACTACTATGGCTACACCTTC. Encoded protein: CASRSTDYYGYTF.

This chain connects TRBV27 to TRBJ2-3, with D perhaps TRBD2 (5 bases). The CDR3 is 13 amino acids. V lost 10 bases to trimming and J lost 2 bases, with 13 bases between them. Germline V CDR1 and CDR2: MNHEY, SMNVEV (reference sequence). The chain's CDR3 is CATSSGFTDTQYF. The DNA of the CDR3 is TGTGCCACCTCATCGGGGTTCACAGATACGCAGTATTTT.

The chain recombines TRBV5-6 with TRBJ1-5; unclear D gene. CDR3 length equals 16 residues. Germline CDR1 reads SGHDT; CDR2 reads YYEEEE. Trimming pared 5 bases from V and 0 bases from J, leaving 15 bases between. As DNA, the CDR3 is TGTGCCAGCAGTTTTGGAGGACTTTATAGCAATCAGCCCCAGCATTTT. It specifies CASSFGGLYSNQPQHF.

The CDR3 coding sequence is TGTGCCACCAGTGATTCTGGTGGGACGACTGAAGCTTTCTTT. Protein sequence: CATSDSGGTTEAFF. V usage is TRBV24-1 and J usage is TRBJ1-1, with D tentatively TRBD1 (5 bases). The V end was cut by 2 bases, the J end by 5 bases, with 11 bases between. The V gene's germline CDR1 is KGHDR and CDR2 SFDVKD. The CDR3 contains 14 residues.